A single sample gave rise to the 16 T cell receptor beta chains below, sequenced in a study of blood T cell repertoires in COVID-19. Assay used: immunoSEQ multiplex PCR; TCRdb lists only in-frame clones, some missing. The sample lists about 17,000 clones, 80% seen once, with approximately 11% in the top ten. Source material: peripheral blood. All receptors come from an elderly man with acute or convalescent COVID-19.

The V gene is TRBV29-1, the J gene TRBJ2-1, with a weak D call TRBD1 (5 bases). Germline-derived CDR1 and CDR2 are SQVTM and ANQGSEA. The CDR3 sequence is 14 residues long. The V end was cut by 7 bases, the J end by 3 bases, with 16 bases between. The CDR3 DNA reads TGCAGCGCAAACCGGGCAGGGATCTACAATGAGCAGTTCTTC. Amino acids: CSANRAGIYNEQFF.

The genes are TRBV5-1 and TRBJ2-1; 11 bases are a match to TRBD2. The germline gives CDR1 SGHRS, CDR2 YFSETQ. This CDR3 is built from 17 residues. The ends lost 4 bases at V and 1 base at J; junction bases unmatched: 7. In DNA, the CDR3 is TGCGCCAGCAGCGCTACTAGCGGGGGCGCATCCTACAATGAGCAGTTCTTC. Protein sequence: CASSATSGGASYNEQFF.

Only a few counts were recorded for this clone. This chain links TRBV20-1 with TRBJ2-7, with 12 bases matching TRBD2. Germline V gene sequence: CDR1 DFQATT, CDR2 SNEGSKA (reference sequence). The CDR3 totals 19 residues. The V and J ends lost 3 bases and 0 bases, in that order; junction bases with no gene match: 15. The CDR3 loop reads CSASYGSGLAGLDSYEQYF. The DNA for the CDR3 is TGCAGTGCTAGTTACGGATCGGGACTAGCGGGTCTCGACTCCTACGAGCAGTACTTC.

The rearrangement joins TRBV5-8 to TRBJ2-5; 12 nucleotides align to TRBD2. CDR3 length: 18 amino acids. The germline CDR1 and CDR2 sequences are SGHTS and YDEGEE. J lost 2 bases, V lost 4 bases, and 12 bases had no gene match. The CDR3 DNA sequence: TGTGCCAGCAGCCCCGGCGGTACTAGCGGGGGGCTACAAGAGACCCAGTACTTC. Translated, it gives CASSPGGTSGGLQETQYF.

The CDR3 DNA reads as TGTGCCAGTAGACCATCAGGGGAGGGAGTGACAGATACGCAGTATTTT. This codes for CASRPSGEGVTDTQYF. This chain connects TRBV19 to TRBJ2-3; tentatively, D is TRBD2 (7 bases). CDR1 and CDR2 (germline): LNHDA, SQIVND (reference sequence). The CDR3 contains 16 residues. The V end was cut by 6 bases, the J end by 3 bases, with 19 bases between.

The V call is TRBV19, the J call TRBJ1-5; TRBD1 agrees at 10 bases. The CDR3 has 17 residues. J gave up 0 bases and V 4 bases, and 6 bases lay outside the gene matches. CDR1 LNHDA and CDR2 SQIVND come from the germline V gene (reference sequence). This CDR3 is CASSTIGTGDSNQPQHF. The CDR3 DNA is TGTGCCAGTAGTACCATAGGGACAGGGGATAGCAATCAGCCCCAGCATTTT.

The chain has TRBV27 and TRBJ1-2; 8 bases are shared with TRBD1. Per the germline V gene, CDR1 is MNHEY and CDR2 is SMNVEV (reference sequence). Germline trimming cut 5 bases from V and 4 bases from J; bases unmatched to any gene: 9. CDR3 length: 15 amino acids. CDR3 nucleotides: TGTGCCAGCAGTAGCAGACAGGGGCCCCTCTATGGCTACACCTTC. This encodes CASSSRQGPLYGYTF.

The chain links TRBV27 to TRBJ1-2; possible D gene TRBD1, 5 bases. Germline V gene lookup returns CDR1 MNHEY and CDR2 SMNVEV (reference sequence). The CDR3 has 16 amino acids. Trimming pared 3 bases from V and 0 bases from J, leaving 14 bases between. The CDR3 is CASSLGFGAPNYGYTF. DNA of the CDR3: TGTGCCAGCAGTTTGGGATTTGGGGCCCCTAACTATGGCTACACCTTC.

This clone was detected only once. J is TRBJ1-4 and V is TRBV6-1, with TRBD1 as a possible D gene (5 bases). Germline V gives CDR1 MNHNS, CDR2 SASEGT. This CDR3 is 17 amino acids long. V lost 0 bases to trimming and J lost 0 bases, with 11 bases between them. The CDR3 DNA follows: TGTGCCAGCAGTGAAGCGGGGGGGATCGCAACTAATGAAAAACTGTTTTTT. This gives the protein CASSEAGGIATNEKLFF.

This clone came up once. The chain has TRBV7-6 and TRBJ2-7, with TRBD1 matching over 9 bases. With V trimmed by 1 base and J by 6 bases, 4 bases remained unmatched. Germline V gene data show CDR1 as SGHVS and CDR2 as FNYEAQ. The CDR3 is made up of 14 amino acids. The CDR3 nucleotides are TGTGCCAGCAGCTTAGAACAGGGGGCGGGCGAGCAGTACTTC. Translating it yields CASSLEQGAGEQYF.

This clone occurred a few times. The chain employs TRBV4-3 and TRBJ2-1; 8 nucleotides line up with TRBD2. The germline gives CDR1 LGHNA, CDR2 YSLEER. The trim removed 5 bases at V and 5 bases at J, leaving 5 bases unmatched. The length of the CDR3 is 14 residues. This CDR3 reads CASSGLARNNEQFF. CDR3 sequence (DNA): TGCGCCAGCAGCGGACTAGCCCGGAACAATGAGCAGTTCTTC.

This sequence joins TRBV7-6 and TRBJ1-2; the match to TRBD1 covers 10 bases. The CDR3 contains 14 residues. The J segment lost 5 bases and the V segment lost 4 bases, leaving 4 bases of the junction unmatched. Germline loops: CDR1 SGHVS, CDR2 FNYEAQ. The CDR3 region is CASSSRTGGYGYTF. CDR3 in DNA: TGTGCCAGCAGCTCACGGACAGGGGGATATGGCTACACCTTC.

This sequence joins TRBV7-2 and TRBJ2-2; 7 bases are shared with TRBD2. This CDR3 is built from 16 residues. Germline-derived CDR1 and CDR2 are SGHTA and FQGNSA. The junction had 9 bases not matched to a gene; V was cut back by 2 bases and J by 6 bases. CDR3: CASSLRRGTPPGELFF. The CDR3 DNA follows: TGTGCCAGCAGCTTACGGCGGGGGACCCCCCCCGGGGAGCTGTTTTTT.

The chain couples TRBV6-5 to TRBJ1-1; 8 bases fit TRBD1. This CDR3 region has 13 residues. Germline trimming cut 6 bases from V and 3 bases from J; bases unmatched to any gene: 3. Germline V gene data show CDR1 as MNHEY and CDR2 as SVGAGI. The CDR3 region has the DNA TGTGCCAGCAGCTGGACAGGGTACACTGAAGCTTTCTTT. It specifies CASSWTGYTEAFF.

The chain carries TRBV7-9 and TRBJ1-2; 9 bases agree with TRBD1. The CDR3 totals 18 residues. CDR1 is SEHNR, CDR2 FQNEAQ, per germline (reference sequence). V was pared by 1 base and J by 4 bases, with 13 bases of the junction left unmatched. This chain's CDR3 is CASSLDKNRGRVGYGYTF. CDR3 coding DNA: TGTGCCAGCAGCTTAGATAAAAACAGGGGGCGCGTCGGCTATGGCTACACCTTC.

The chain carries TRBV6-6 and TRBJ1-1, with D possibly matching TRBD1 (5 bases). The CDR3 runs 13 residues. The V end was cut by 2 bases, the J end by 2 bases, with 6 bases between. Germline V gives CDR1 MNHNY, CDR2 SVGAGI (reference sequence). In DNA, the CDR3 is TGTGCCAGCAGTTACGACAGAAACACTGAAGCTTTCTTT. Amino acid sequence: CASSYDRNTEAFF.